Below, one T cell receptor (beta chain) is given with its context. The target antigen is unknown. These data belong to a study of a mutant IDH1 vaccine in newly diagnosed glioma. Study observations and caveats: There seemed to be no relation between pseudoprogression and changes in top peripheral T cell clonotypes.

Regarding time point: week 47, end of study. The content of each vaccine dose was 300 ug of mutant IDH1 20-mer peptide, and topical imiquimod accompanied it. CDR1 and CDR2 from the germline V gene are SGHRS and YFSETQ. The CDR3 consists of 14 residues. The ends lost 3 bases at V and 5 bases at J; junction bases unmatched: 5. Generated by immunoSEQ multiplex PCR, the TCRdb table keeps only in-frame clones and is missing some. The table records roughly 56,000 clones, about three quarters of them present only once. Specimen: PBMCs, collected from a glioma patient whose treatment included an IDH1 peptide vaccine. This chain links TRBV5-1 with TRBJ2-3; 8 bases map to TRBD2. This receptor was taken from a woman in her thirties or forties with glioma. Some clones in this sample may be carry-over from other donors' samples. DNA of the CDR3: TGCGCCAGCAGCTCGGGGGGGGGTGGAGATACGCAGTATTTT. Translating it yields CASSSGGGGDTQYF.